One sample yielded the 20 T cell receptor beta chains listed below, sequenced in a study of blood T cells in healthy people across ages. For the second PCR, which ran for roughly 6 to 12 cycles, a sample-barcoded 5' primer and a J-beta primer mix were used. TCRdb fed the 5' RACE reads into MiXCR, producing one record per CDR3 protein. This table has some 1.7 million distinct CDR3 sequences, roughly 28% appearing once. The sequenced sample consisted of blood. These TCRs come from a woman in her 30s in good health.

This clonotype has more than one count but fewer than ten. CDR3 nucleotides: TGTGCCAGCATCCAGACTAGCGGGAGTCACAATGAGCAGTTCTTC. It specifies CASIQTSGSHNEQFF. The rearrangement uses TRBV7-2 and TRBJ2-1; 12 bases fit TRBD2. Germline CDR1 SGHTA, CDR2 FQGNSA. The length of the CDR3 is 15 residues. Trimming cost V 7 bases and J 5 bases; bases outside gene matches: 6.

This clonotype occurred a few times. The V gene is TRBV20-1, the J gene TRBJ2-5; possibly TRBD1 or TRBD2 for D (5 bases each). The germline gives CDR1 DFQATT, CDR2 SNEGSKA (reference sequence). The CDR3 runs to 15 residues. V gave up 3 bases and J gave up 11 bases, with 25 bases separating them. The DNA for the CDR3 is TGCAGTGCTAGCCTCGACAACAGGAGGCCGCCAGAGCAGTACTTC. Translation: CSASLDNRRPPEQYF.

The genes are TRBV5-1 and TRBJ2-3; 8 positions match TRBD2. This CDR3 spans 17 amino acids. Germline values: CDR1 SGHRS, CDR2 YFSETQ. V shed 4 bases and J 5 bases; nucleotides not matched to a gene: 15. As DNA, the CDR3 is TGCGCCAGCAGCCCGCCTTTTAGCGGGACCACGGGAGATACGCAGTATTTT. It specifies CASSPPFSGTTGDTQYF. The variable domain in full, with the rest retrieved from reference TRBV5-1 and TRBJ2-3, is KAGVTQTPRYLIKTRGQQVTLSCSPISGHRSVSWYQQTPGQGLQFLFEYFSETQRNKGNFPGRFSGRQFSNSRSEMNVSTLELGDSALYLCASSPPFSGTTGDTQYFGPGTRLTVL.

The chain couples TRBV7-2 to TRBJ1-5; D is undetermined. CDR3 length: 13 residues. Germline loops: CDR1 SGHTA, CDR2 FQGNSA. V lost 5 bases to trimming and J lost 5 bases, with 10 bases between them. The CDR3 bases are TGTGCCAGCAGCCCACTTGGGGATCAGCCCCAGCATTTT. The encoded protein is CASSPLGDQPQHF.

CDR3 DNA sequence: TGCAGTGCTAGTAGTGGGGGCCTCCCCCCCGATACGCAGTATTTT. Its translation is CSASSGGLPPDTQYF. This chain links TRBV20-1 with TRBJ2-3; TRBD1 might be the D (6 bases). The CDR3 totals 15 residues. Between the trimmed V and J ends, which lost 3 bases and 6 bases, there was a span of 19 bases. The germline gives CDR1 DFQATT, CDR2 SNEGSKA (reference sequence).

In this sample, this clonotype turned up a few times. The chain carries TRBV29-1 and TRBJ1-1; possibly TRBD1 for D (5 bases). CDR1 and CDR2 (germline): SQVTM, ANQGSEA. V lost 7 bases and J 2 bases, leaving 17 bases between the germline ends. CDR3 length: 14 residues. DNA of the CDR3: TGCAGCGCGGGACCGGGACTAGGAAACACTGAAGCTTTCTTT. Amino acids: CSAGPGLGNTEAFF.

The V and J genes are TRBV9 and TRBJ1-1, with 12 bases lining up with TRBD1. The germline CDR1 and CDR2 sequences are SGDLS and YYNGEE. The CDR3 is made up of 17 amino acids. V was clipped by 0 bases and J by 0 bases; unmatched bases: 3. CDR3 sequence: CASSVGGTGGLNTEAFF. The CDR3 DNA sequence: TGTGCCAGCAGCGTAGGGGGGACAGGGGGCTTGAACACTGAAGCTTTCTTT.

This clonotype was found a few times. A read error is possible here, since a much larger clone lies one base away. This chain links TRBV6-6 with TRBJ2-4; D is possibly TRBD1 (7 bases). The J call may be in error: the DNA end matches TRBJ2-7 better. There are 12 residues in the CDR3. Germline loops: CDR1 MNHNY, CDR2 SVGAGI (reference sequence). The CDR3 sequence: CVSRGDFYEQYF. The CDR3 coding sequence is TGTGTCAGCAGGGGGGACTTCTACGAGCAGTACTTC.

Of note for this clonotype: This may be a read error, as it is one base from a much larger clone. This chain links TRBV20-1 with TRBJ2-7; D perhaps matches TRBD1 (6 bases). Germline V CDR1 and CDR2: DFQATT, SNEGSKA (reference sequence). CDR3 size: 14 residues. The CDR3 here is CSASATGQPYEQDF. The CDR3 DNA is TGCAGTGCTAGTGCGACGGGACAACCCTACGAGCAGGACTTC.

The V gene is TRBV12-5, the J gene TRBJ2-1, with D perhaps matching TRBD1 (6 bases). Trimming removed 4 bases at V and 3 bases at J, with 16 bases between. Germline CDR1 reads LGHNT; CDR2 reads FRNRAP. CDR3 length: 16 residues. CDR3 in DNA: TGTGCTAGTGGTTCATCCCGGGACAAAGACTACAATGAGCAGTTCTTC. It is translated as CASGSSRDKDYNEQFF.

Notes on this clonotype: A much more abundant neighbour one base away suggests this may be a read error. The V and J genes are TRBV4-1 and TRBJ2-4; no firm D call. Germline loops: CDR1 MGHRA, CDR2 YSYEKL. This CDR3 is built from 16 residues. The CDR3 coding sequence is TGCGCCAGCGGCCAAGCAGGAAGTCTAGCCAAAAACATTCAGTACTTC. It yields the protein CASGQAGSLAKNIQYF.

This chain uses TRBV6-5 with TRBJ1-5; D is undetermined. The V gene lost 0 bases and the J gene lost 5 bases, with 11 bases spanning the gap. Per germline, CDR1 MNHEY and CDR2 SVGAGI. The CDR3 loop spans 15 amino acids. The CDR3 region has the DNA TGTGCCAGCAGTTACTCGAGGCACGGCGATCAGCCCCAGCATTTT. It codes for CASSYSRHGDQPQHF.

The chain is built from TRBV20-1 and TRBJ1-5; tentative D call: TRBD1 (6 bases). V lost 4 bases and J lost 7, with 14 bases in between. CDR3 length equals 13 residues. CDR1 is DFQATT, CDR2 SNEGSKA, per germline (reference sequence). The CDR3 nucleotides read TGCAGTGCTAAGGCAGGGGAGGTACAGCCCCAGCATTTT. Its protein product is CSAKAGEVQPQHF.

The V call is TRBV20-1, the J call TRBJ1-5; D perhaps matches TRBD1 (5 bases). The CDR3 extends over 14 amino acids. The ends were cut back, 3 bases at V and 6 bases at J, with 15 bases in the middle. Per germline, CDR1 DFQATT and CDR2 SNEGSKA (reference sequence). CDR3 nucleotides: TGCAGTGCTAGGGGCAGGGATTGGGGTCAGCCCCAGCATTTT. Amino acid sequence: CSARGRDWGQPQHF.

Ten or more counts support this clonotype. This chain uses TRBV20-1 with TRBJ2-1; 10 nucleotides match TRBD2. Germline V gene sequence: CDR1 DFQATT, CDR2 SNEGSKA (reference sequence). Germline trimming cut 6 bases from V and 6 bases from J; bases unmatched to any gene: 8. The CDR3 is made up of 14 amino acids. The CDR3 region has the DNA TGCAGTGCCATTAGCGGGGGGCGGCTCAATGAGCAGTTCTTC. Protein product: CSAISGGRLNEQFF.

The rearrangement links TRBV7-2 to TRBJ1-2; D remains unclear. The CDR3 covers 13 residues. Trimming removed 5 bases at V and 2 bases at J, with 9 bases between. Germline-derived CDR1 and CDR2 are SGHTA and FQGNSA. In DNA, the CDR3 is TGTGCCAGCAGCCCTGGGTGGAACTATGGCTACACCTTC. Translation: CASSPGWNYGYTF.

This clonotype was found a few times. One junction end disagrees with the germline gene, perhaps due to a read error. The J gene is TRBJ2-5, the V gene TRBV20-1; D perhaps matches TRBD1 (6 bases). Germline CDR1 DFQATT, CDR2 SNEGSKA (reference sequence). The CDR3 contains 13 residues. CDR3 sequence (DNA): TGCAGTGCTCCCAGGACAGCTCAAGGGACCCAGTACTTC. It specifies CSAPRTAQGTQYF.

This chain links TRBV6-1 with TRBJ2-7; 8 positions match TRBD2. V trimming: 8 bases; J trimming: 0 bases; junction bases outside the gene matches: 9. CDR3 length: 15 amino acids. Germline V CDR1 and CDR2: MNHNS, SASEGT. The CDR3 loop reads CASSRGGMNSYEQYF. CDR3 in DNA: TGTGCCAGCTCCCGCGGGGGGATGAACTCCTACGAGCAGTACTTC.

The sample holds a few counts of this clonotype. The J gene is TRBJ1-5, the V gene TRBV12-3 or TRBV12-4; no definite D call. The CDR3 has 14 residues. V lost 2 bases to trimming and J lost 1 base, with 6 bases between them. As DNA, the CDR3 is TGTGCCAGCAGTTTATATGTGAGCAATCAGCCCCAGCATTTT. It is translated as CASSLYVSNQPQHF.

This clonotype has a handful of counts. The chain has TRBV10-3 and TRBJ2-5; 7 nucleotides match TRBD1. This CDR3 is built from 15 residues. The V gene end was trimmed by 4 bases and the J gene end by 1 base; junction bases not matched to a gene: 6. The germline CDR1 and CDR2 sequences are ENHRY and SYGVKD. This chain's CDR3 is CAISGDRVSQETQYF. CDR3 nucleotides: TGTGCCATCAGTGGAGACAGGGTCTCCCAAGAGACCCAGTACTTC.